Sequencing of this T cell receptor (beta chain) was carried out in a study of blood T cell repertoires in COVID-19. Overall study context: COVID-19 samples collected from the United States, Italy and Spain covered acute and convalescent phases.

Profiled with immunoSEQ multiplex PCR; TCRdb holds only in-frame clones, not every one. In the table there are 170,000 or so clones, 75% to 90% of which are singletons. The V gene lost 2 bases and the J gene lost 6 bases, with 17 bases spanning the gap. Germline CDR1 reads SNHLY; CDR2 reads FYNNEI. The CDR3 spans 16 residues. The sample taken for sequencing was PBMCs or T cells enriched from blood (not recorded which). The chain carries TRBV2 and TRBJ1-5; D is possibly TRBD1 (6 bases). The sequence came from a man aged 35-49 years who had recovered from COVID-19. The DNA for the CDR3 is TGTGCCAGCAGTGAACTCGTAGGCAGGGGCACTCAGCCCCAGCATTTT. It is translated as CASSELVGRGTQPQHF.